This T cell receptor (beta chain) was recovered during a study of patients and donors after allogeneic stem cell transplantation. Germline V gene data show CDR1 as MGHDK and CDR2 as SYGVNS. V dropped 2 bases and J dropped 7 bases, with 11 bases sitting between them. The CDR3 contains 13 residues. This clonotype was counted between two and nine times. TCRdb re-derived calls from the RT-PCR reads in MiXCR, one entry per CDR3 protein. The sample consists of some 160,000 distinct CDR3 sequences, nearly 25% of them appearing once. The source is a human donor who was either an allogeneic HSCT recipient or a stem cell or donor lymphocyte infusion donor (not recorded which). It is not recorded whose cells these are; they may come from a transplant donor. V is TRBV25-1 and J is TRBJ1-2; D is uncertain. The specimen sequenced was blood, either unsorted or a sorted T cell fraction (not recorded which). Written as DNA, the CDR3 is TGTGCCAGCAGTGAAAATTTAGTGAGTGGCTACACCTTC. Protein: CASSENLVSGYTF.